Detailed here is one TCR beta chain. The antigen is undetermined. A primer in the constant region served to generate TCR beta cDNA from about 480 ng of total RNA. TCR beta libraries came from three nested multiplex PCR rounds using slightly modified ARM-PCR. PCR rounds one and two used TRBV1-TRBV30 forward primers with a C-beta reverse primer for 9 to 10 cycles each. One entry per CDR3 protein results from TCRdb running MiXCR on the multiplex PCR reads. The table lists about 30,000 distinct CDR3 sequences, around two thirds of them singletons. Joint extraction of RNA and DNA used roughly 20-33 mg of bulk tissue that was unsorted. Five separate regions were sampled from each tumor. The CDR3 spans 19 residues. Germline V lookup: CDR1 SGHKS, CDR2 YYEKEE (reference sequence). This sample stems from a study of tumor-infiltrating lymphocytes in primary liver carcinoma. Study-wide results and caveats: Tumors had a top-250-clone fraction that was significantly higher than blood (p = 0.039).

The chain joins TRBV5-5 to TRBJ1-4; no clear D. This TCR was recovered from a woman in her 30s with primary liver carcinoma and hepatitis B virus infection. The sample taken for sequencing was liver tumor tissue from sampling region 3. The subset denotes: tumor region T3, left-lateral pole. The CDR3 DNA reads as TGTACCAACAGCTTGAGGTTAGGCGGACGGATTGCAACTAATGAAAAACTGTTTTTT. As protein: CTNSLRLGGRIATNEKLFF.